This entry features one T cell receptor beta chain sequence. Its recognized antigen is unknown. No much larger clonotype is one base removed from it; base qualities were not supplied. The data were obtained in a study of shared clonotypes between healthy human individuals (dated by TCRdb to about 2020). Context from the whole study: The cohort included a few men and a couple of women between 18 and 49 years of age. Leukapheresis yielded between about 0.9 and 9.5 billion PBMCs per donor. For each donor, CD4 naive and CD4 memory were each run on three plates, CD8 naive on two plates, and CD8 memory on one plate. To increase sequencing depth and limit assay-specific biases, TCR repertoire library preparation and sequencing were carried out by different laboratories using diverse techniques. Blood TCR repertoires of about five healthy adults were deeply sequenced to estimate repertoire size and the extent of clonotype sharing between individuals.

On the study overall, not on this receptor specifically: The genetic and exposure-history diversity represented was limited by the small number of donors. Only blood was sampled, and tissue TCR repertoires likely differ from those in blood. Compared with non-shared clonotypes, clonotypes shared by all four sorted-subset donors had higher generation probabilities. When a handful of donors were compared, the shared fraction of clonotypes was about 5.4% for naive CD4, about 4% for naive CD8, roughly 2.5% for memory CD4, and 0.3% to 0.5% for memory CD8. Rarefaction of sorted-subset datasets indicated incomplete sequencing despite the large sequencing depth. Pairwise subsampling indicated that sequencing depth was expected to affect the degree of clonotype sharing among donors. Naive subsets generally had larger estimated clonotype richness than memory subsets did.

CDR1 LNHNV and CDR2 YYDKDF are derived from the germline V gene (reference sequence). The CDR3 covers 16 residues, taking in both the cysteine and the phenylalanine. The entry retains the CDR3 DNA only, 48 bases that are in frame from base 1. V ends up 2 bases short and J 9 bases short, with an unmatched junction base count of 12. Donors were healthy HIV-negative adults with no recently reported acute infections or vaccinations. Every donor was a Caucasian adult living in Nashville, Tennessee, USA. Magnetic negative selection was used to enrich CD4+ T cells, after which naive cells were positively selected on CD45RA and the negative fraction became the memory subset. Blood was collected by leukapheresis, and PBMCs were isolated by Ficoll-Histopaque density gradient centrifugation and then cryopreserved in liquid nitrogen vapor phase. Analytical flow cytometry was used to check the purity and quantity of every magnetically sorted T cell population. Genomic DNA was isolated from each sorted fraction and quantified by UV absorbance on a Nanodrop 2000c.

Using the deep immunoSEQ assay, multiplex PCR amplified TCR CDR3 regions from genomic DNA. For each cell subset, the extracted genomic DNA was distributed evenly across all wells of several immunoSEQ 96-well plates, and each plate served as one replicate. For sorted subsets, each replicate PCR was loaded with around 220 ng genomic DNA, equivalent to approximately 27,000 T cell genomes. Purified libraries were quantified with a Qubit 3.0 fluorometer, sized on a Bioanalyzer 2100, and re-quantified with the KAPA Library Quantification kit. Every immunoSEQ 96-well plate was sequenced on a separate single-read 150-cycle Illumina NextSeq 550 flow cell. In the paper's pipeline: The immunoSEQ output contained only junctional sequences without quality scores, so filtering could not match that applied to full-length reads. Sequences were annotated with PyIR, a Python wrapper for IgBLAST v1.9, and V/J genes and CDR3 were assigned using IMGT germline references. Reads with weak V/J assignments (E-value above 1e-6), missing CDR3, stop codons, out-of-frame junctions, or ambiguous translated residues were removed. A V3J clonotype was defined by an identical inferred V gene, J gene, and CDR3 amino acid sequence. The percentage overlap between two repertoires was calculated by dividing the number of shared unique clonotypes by the size of the smaller repertoire. RTK rarefaction, the Chao1 estimator, and Recon v2.1 estimates of unobserved clonotypes were used to assess repertoire richness. Generation probabilities for all TCRbeta clonotypes obtained by the gDNA method from a handful of donors were computed using OLGA. Sourced from immuneACCESS, this table was stored by TCRdb with only in-frame sequences that have V and J called. A share of the clones is absent; for the studies checked, an unresolved V gene accounts for under half, and the remainder has no known explanation. The V and J calls and the clone size are those of that table, but D and trimming were determined from the DNA. Counted in this sample were approximately 1,000,000 clones; approximately 77% of them appeared once. The top ten clonotypes cover about 0.89% of the sample.

Here the chain combines TRBV15 and TRBJ2-1; TRBD2 lines up with 8 middle nucleotides. The sequencing sample was made of memory CD4+ T cells from PBMCs. What this sample's cell subset or site label stands for: CD45RA-negative fraction. The clonotype originates from a man aged 18 to 30 in good health. Some clones in this sample may be carry-over from other donors' samples. The nucleotides are TGTGCCACCAGCAGAACGCTCGGGAGGGTGGTGGGTGAGCAGTTCTTC. Translation gives CATSRTLGRVVGEQFF.